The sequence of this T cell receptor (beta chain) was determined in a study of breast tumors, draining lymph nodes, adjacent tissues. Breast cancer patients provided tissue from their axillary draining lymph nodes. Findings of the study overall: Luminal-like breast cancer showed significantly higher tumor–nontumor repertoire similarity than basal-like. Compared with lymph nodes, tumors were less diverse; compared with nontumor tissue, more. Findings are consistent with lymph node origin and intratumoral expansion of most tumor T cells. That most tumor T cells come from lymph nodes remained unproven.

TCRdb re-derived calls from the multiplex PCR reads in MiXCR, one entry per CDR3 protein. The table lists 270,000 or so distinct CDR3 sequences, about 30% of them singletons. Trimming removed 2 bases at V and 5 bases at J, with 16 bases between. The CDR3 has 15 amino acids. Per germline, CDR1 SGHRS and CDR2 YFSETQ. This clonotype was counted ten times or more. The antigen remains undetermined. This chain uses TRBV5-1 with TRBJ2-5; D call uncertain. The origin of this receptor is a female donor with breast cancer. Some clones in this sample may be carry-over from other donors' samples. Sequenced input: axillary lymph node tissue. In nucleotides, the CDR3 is TGCGCCAGCAGCTTCGGTACGGGTTCAGAGGAGACCCAGTACTTC. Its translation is CASSFGTGSEETQYF.